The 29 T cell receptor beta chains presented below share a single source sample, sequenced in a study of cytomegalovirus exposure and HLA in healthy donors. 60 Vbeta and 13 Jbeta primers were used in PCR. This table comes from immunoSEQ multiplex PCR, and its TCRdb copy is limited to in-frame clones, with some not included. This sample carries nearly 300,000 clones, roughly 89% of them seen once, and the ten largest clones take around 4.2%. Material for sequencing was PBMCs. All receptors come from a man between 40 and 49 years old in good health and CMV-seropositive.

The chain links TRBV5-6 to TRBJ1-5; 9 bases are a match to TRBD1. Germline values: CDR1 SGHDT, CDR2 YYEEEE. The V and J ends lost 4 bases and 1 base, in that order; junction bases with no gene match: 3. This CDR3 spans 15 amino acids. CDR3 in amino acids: CASSQTGGSNQPQHF. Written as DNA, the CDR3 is TGTGCCAGCAGCCAAACAGGGGGCAGCAATCAGCCCCAGCATTTT.

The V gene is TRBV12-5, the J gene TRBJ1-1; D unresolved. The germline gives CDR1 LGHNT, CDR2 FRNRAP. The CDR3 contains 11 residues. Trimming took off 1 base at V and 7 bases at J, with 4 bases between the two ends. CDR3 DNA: TGTGCTAGTGGTTTGGACGGTGAAGCTTTCTTT. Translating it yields CASGLDGEAFF.

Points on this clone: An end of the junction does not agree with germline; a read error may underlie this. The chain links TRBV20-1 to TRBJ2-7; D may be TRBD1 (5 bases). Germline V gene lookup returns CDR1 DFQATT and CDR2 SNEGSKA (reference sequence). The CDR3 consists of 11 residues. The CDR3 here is CSAGDSYEQYF. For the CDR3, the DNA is TGCAGTGCTGGAGACAGCTACGAGCAGTACTTC.

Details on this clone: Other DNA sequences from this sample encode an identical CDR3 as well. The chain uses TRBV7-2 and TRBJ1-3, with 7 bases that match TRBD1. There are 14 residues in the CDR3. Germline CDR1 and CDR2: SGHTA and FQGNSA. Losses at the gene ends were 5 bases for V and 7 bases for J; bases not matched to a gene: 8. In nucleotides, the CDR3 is TGTGCCAGCAGCCCCCGACAGGGAAGGAACACCATATATTTT. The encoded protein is CASSPRQGRNTIYF.

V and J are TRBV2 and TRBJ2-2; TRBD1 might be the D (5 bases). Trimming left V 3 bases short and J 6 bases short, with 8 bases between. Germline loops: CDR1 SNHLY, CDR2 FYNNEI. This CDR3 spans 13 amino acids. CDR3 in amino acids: CASSDQGSGELFF. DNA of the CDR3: TGTGCCAGCAGTGATCAGGGATCCGGGGAGCTGTTTTTT.

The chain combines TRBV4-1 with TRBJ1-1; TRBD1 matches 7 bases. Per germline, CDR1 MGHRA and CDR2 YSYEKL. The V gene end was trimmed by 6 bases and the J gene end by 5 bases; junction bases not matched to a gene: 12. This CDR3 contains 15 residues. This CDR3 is CASREWTGAGTEAFF. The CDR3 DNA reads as TGCGCCAGCAGAGAATGGACAGGTGCGGGGACTGAAGCTTTCTTT.

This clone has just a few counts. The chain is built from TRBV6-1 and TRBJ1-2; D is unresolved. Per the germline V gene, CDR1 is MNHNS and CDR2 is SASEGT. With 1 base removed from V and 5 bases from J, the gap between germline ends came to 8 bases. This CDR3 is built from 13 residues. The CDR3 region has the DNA TGTGCCAGCAGTGAAGGGGCACATTATGGCTACACCTTC. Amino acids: CASSEGAHYGYTF.

DNA for the CDR3: TGTGCCAGCAGCCCGACGACAGCCCAAGAGACCCAGTACTTC. Encoded protein: CASSPTTAQETQYF. This chain connects TRBV4-2 to TRBJ2-5, with D possibly being TRBD1 (5 bases). From germline, CDR1 is LGHNA and CDR2 YNFKEQ. With 4 bases removed from V and 1 base from J, the gap between germline ends came to 10 bases. The CDR3 contains 14 residues.

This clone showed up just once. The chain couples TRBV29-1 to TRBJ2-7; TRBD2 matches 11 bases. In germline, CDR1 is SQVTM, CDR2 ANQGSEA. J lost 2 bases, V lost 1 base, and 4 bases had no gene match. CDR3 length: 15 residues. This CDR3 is CSVEAPSGRPYEQYF. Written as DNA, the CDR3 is TGCAGCGTTGAAGCCCCTAGCGGGAGGCCCTACGAGCAGTACTTC.

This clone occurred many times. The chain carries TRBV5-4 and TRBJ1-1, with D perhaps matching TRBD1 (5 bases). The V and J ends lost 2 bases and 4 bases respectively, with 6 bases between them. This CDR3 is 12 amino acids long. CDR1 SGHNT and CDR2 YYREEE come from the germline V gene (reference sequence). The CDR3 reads CASSFDSTEAFF. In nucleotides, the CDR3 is TGTGCCAGCAGCTTCGACAGCACTGAAGCTTTCTTT.

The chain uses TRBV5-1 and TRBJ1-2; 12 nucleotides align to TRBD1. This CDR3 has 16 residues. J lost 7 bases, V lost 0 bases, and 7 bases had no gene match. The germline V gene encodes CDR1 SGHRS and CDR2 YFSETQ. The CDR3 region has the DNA TGCGCCAGCAGCTTGGAGGGACAGGGGGCGCACCGTGGCTACACCTTC. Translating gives CASSLEGQGAHRGYTF.

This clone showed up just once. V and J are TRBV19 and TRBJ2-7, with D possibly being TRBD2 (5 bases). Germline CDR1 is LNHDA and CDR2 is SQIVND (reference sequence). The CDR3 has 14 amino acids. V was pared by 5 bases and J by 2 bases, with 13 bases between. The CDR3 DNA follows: TGTGCCAGTAGTTTGAGGGAGACCCCCTACGAGCAGTACTTC. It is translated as CASSLRETPYEQYF.

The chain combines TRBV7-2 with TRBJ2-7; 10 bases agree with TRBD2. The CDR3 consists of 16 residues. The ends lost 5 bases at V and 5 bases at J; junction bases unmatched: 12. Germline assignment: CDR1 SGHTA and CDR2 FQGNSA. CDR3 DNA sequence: TGTGCCAGCAGCCCCTCCAGAACTAGCGGGACGCACGAGCAGTACTTC. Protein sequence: CASSPSRTSGTHEQYF.

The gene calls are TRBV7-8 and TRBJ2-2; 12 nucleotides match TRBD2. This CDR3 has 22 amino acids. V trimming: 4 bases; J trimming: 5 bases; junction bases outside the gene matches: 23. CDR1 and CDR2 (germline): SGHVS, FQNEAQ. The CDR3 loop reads CASSSAPGASGRAPPVTGELFF. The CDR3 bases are TGTGCCAGCAGCTCAGCCCCCGGGGCTAGCGGGAGGGCCCCGCCGGTTACCGGGGAGCTGTTTTTT.

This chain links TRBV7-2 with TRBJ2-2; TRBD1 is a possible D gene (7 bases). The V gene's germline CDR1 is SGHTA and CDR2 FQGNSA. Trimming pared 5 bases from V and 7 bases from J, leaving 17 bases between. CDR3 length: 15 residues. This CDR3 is CASSLSQGGGGELFF. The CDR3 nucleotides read TGTGCCAGCAGCCTATCCCAGGGGGGCGGCGGGGAGCTGTTTTTT.

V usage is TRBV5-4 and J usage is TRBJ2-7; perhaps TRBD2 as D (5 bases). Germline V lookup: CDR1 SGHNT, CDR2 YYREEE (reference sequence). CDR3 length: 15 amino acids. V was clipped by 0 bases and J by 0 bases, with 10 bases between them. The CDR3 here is CASSLDPGSSYEQYF. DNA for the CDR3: TGTGCCAGCAGCTTGGACCCGGGAAGCTCCTACGAGCAGTACTTC. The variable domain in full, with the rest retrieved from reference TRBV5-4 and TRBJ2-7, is ETGVTQSPTHLIKTRGQQVTLRCSSQSGHNTVSWYQQALGQGPQFIFQYYREEENGRGNFPPRFSGLQFPNYSSELNVNALELDDSALYLCASSLDPGSSYEQYFGPGTRLTVT.

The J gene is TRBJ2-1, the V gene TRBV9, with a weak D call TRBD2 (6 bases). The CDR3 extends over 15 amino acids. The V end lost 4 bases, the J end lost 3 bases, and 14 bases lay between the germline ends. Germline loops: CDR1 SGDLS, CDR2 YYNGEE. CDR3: CASSPRDWLYNEQFF. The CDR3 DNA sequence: TGTGCCAGCAGCCCCCGGGACTGGCTCTACAATGAGCAGTTCTTC. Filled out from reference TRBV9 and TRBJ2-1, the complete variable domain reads DSGVTQTPKHLITATGQRVTLRCSPRSGDLSVYWYQQSLDQGLQFLIQYYNGEERAKGNILERFSAQQFPDLHSELNLSSLELGDSALYFCASSPRDWLYNEQFFGPGTRLTVL.

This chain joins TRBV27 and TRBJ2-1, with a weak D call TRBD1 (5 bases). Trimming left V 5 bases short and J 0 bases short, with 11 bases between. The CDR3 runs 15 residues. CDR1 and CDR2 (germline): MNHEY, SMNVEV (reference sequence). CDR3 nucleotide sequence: TGTGCCAGCAGTCAGCGACAGAGCTCCTACAATGAGCAGTTCTTC. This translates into CASSQRQSSYNEQFF.

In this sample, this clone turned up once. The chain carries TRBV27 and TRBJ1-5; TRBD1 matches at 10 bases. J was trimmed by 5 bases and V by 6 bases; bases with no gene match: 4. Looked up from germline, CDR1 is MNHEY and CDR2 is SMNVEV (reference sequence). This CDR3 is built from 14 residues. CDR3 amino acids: CASSQDRGYQPQHF. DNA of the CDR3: TGTGCCAGCAGCCAGGACAGGGGGTATCAGCCCCAGCATTTT.

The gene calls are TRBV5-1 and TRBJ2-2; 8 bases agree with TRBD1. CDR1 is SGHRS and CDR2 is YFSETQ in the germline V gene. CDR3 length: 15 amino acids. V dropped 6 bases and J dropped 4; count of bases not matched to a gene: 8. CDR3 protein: CASNSGTGITGELFF. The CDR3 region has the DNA TGCGCCAGCAACTCCGGGACAGGTATCACCGGGGAGCTGTTTTTT. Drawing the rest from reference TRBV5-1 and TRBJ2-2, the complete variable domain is KAGVTQTPRYLIKTRGQQVTLSCSPISGHRSVSWYQQTPGQGLQFLFEYFSETQRNKGNFPGRFSGRQFSNSRSEMNVSTLELGDSALYLCASNSGTGITGELFFGEGSRLTVL.

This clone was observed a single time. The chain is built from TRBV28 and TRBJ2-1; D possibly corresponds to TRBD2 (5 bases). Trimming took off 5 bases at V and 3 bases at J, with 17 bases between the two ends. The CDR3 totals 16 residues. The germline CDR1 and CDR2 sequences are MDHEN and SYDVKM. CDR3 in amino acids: CASSPLRSGGYNEQFF. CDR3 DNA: TGTGCCAGCAGTCCCCTTCGCAGCGGAGGCTACAATGAGCAGTTCTTC.

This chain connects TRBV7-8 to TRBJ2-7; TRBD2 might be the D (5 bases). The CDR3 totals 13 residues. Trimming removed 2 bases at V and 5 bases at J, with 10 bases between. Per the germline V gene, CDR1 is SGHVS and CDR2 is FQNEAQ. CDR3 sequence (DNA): TGTGCCAGCAGCTTATATGGGCGGGACGAGCAGTACTTC. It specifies CASSLYGRDEQYF.

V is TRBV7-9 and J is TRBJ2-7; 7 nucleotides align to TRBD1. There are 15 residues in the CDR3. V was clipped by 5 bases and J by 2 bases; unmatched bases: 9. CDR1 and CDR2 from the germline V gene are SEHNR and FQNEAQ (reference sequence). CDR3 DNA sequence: TGTGCCAGCAGCACGCGACAGGGCGCCACCTACGAGCAGTACTTC. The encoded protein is CASSTRQGATYEQYF.

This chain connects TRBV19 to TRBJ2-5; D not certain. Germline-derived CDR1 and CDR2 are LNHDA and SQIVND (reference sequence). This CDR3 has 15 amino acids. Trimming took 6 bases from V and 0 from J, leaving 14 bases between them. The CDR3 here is CASSLTSLYQETQYF. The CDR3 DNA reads TGTGCCAGTAGCCTCACATCTTTGTACCAAGAGACCCAGTACTTC.

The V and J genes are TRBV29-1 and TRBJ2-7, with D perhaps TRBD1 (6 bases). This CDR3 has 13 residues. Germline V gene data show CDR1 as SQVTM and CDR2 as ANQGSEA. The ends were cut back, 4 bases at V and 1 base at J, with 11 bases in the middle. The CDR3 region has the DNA TGCAGCGTTGGGACAGTCCAGTCCTACGAGCAGTACTTC. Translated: CSVGTVQSYEQYF.

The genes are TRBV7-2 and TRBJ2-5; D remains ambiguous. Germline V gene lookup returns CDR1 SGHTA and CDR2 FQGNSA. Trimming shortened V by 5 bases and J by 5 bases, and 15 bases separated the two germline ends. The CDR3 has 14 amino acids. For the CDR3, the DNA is TGTGCCAGCAGCCCCCCCCCGGTGTGGGAGACCCAGTACTTC. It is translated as CASSPPPVWETQYF.

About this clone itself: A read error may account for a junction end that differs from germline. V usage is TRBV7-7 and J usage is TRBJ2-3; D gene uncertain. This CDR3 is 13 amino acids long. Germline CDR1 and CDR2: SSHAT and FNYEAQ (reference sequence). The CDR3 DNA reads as TGTGCTAGCAGCTTAGGGCGCACAGATACGCAGTATTTT. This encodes CASSLGRTDTQYF.

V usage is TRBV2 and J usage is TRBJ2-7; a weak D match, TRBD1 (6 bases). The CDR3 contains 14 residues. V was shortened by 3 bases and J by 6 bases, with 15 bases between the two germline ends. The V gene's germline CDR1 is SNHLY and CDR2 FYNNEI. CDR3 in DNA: TGTGCCAGCAGTGATATGCCAGGGGAAATCGAGCAGTACTTC. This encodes CASSDMPGEIEQYF.

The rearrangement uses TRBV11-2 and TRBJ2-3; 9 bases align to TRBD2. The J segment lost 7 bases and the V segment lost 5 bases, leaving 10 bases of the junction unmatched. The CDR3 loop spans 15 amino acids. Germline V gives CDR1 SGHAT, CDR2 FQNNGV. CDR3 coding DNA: TGTGCCAGCAGCCGCATAGCGGGAGAGGTGAATACGCAGTATTTT. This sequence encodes CASSRIAGEVNTQYF.